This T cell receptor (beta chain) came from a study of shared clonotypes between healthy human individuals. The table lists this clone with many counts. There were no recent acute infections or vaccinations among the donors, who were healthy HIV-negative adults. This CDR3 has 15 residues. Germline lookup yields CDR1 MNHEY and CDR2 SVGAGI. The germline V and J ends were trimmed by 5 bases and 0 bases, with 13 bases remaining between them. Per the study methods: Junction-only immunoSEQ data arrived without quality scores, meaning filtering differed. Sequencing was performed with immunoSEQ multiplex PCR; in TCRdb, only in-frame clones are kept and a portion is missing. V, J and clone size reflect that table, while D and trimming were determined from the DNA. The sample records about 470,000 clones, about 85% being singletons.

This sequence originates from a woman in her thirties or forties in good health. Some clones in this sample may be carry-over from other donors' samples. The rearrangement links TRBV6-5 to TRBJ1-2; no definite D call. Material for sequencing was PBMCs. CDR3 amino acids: CASSRSREANYGYTF. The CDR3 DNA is TGTGCCAGCAGTCGTAGCCGGGAAGCTAACTATGGCTACACCTTC.